Given below is one T cell receptor beta chain in context. Its target is not known. The data stem from a study of T cell responses to AZD1222 COVID-19 vaccine. Sequencing was performed with immunoSEQ multiplex PCR; in TCRdb, only in-frame clones are kept and a portion is missing. The sample has approximately 110,000 clones, nearly 90% seen once. Findings of the study overall: Among the donors, most were white British and more were female, and clonal diversity was possibly underestimated. It was only a handful of AZD1222 recipients who were seropositive at baseline.

Per the germline V gene, CDR1 is MNHEY and CDR2 is SVGAGI. V was clipped by 11 bases and J by 8 bases, with 16 bases between them. The CDR3 spans 12 residues. The sequenced sample was peripheral blood, obtained 28 days after the second AZD1222 dose. The rearrangement joins TRBV6-5 to TRBJ1-3; no reliable D call. The sequence was collected from an adult who received the AZD1222 COVID-19 vaccine. The CDR3 sequence: CAAGRPADTIYF. The CDR3, as DNA: TGTGCCGCCGGACGCCCGGCGGACACCATATATTTT.